The T cell receptor (beta chain) under discussion was sequenced for a study of post-analysis software for immune sequencing data. Study-wide results and limits: Several TRBV segments, TRBV5-6, TRBV5-1 and TRBV20-1 among them, were found more frequent in patients than controls. The normalized Chao1 diversity of multiple sclerosis patients was significantly lower than that of controls. F measure grouped same-batch samples tightly together.

The CDR3 covers 18 residues. CDR1 MNHEY and CDR2 SVGAGI come from the germline V gene. Built from TCR beta cDNA, the libraries had unique molecular identifiers in them. Via MiXCR, TCRdb re-called the PCR reads, giving one row per CDR3 protein. This table has approximately 770,000 distinct CDR3 sequences, approximately 44% appearing once. With respect to this clonotype: Its antigen remains unidentified.

The chain joins TRBV6-5 to TRBJ2-7; 13 bases fit TRBD2. TRBJ2-5 matches the DNA end more closely, so the J call is doubtful. Input material: blood. The TCR sequence derives from a girl aged 5-17 years with multiple sclerosis. CDR3 protein: CASSSLTSGRAPGETQYF. The CDR3 nucleotides are TGTGCCAGCAGTTCCCTCACTAGCGGGAGGGCTCCGGGGGAGACCCAGTACTTC.